Sequencing of this T cell receptor beta chain was carried out in a study of blood T cell repertoires in COVID-19. Study context: Samples taken during acute and convalescent COVID-19 were collected in the United States, Italy and Spain.

In the authors' methods: Amplification from reference gene primers served as the basis for estimated nucleated cell counts. Sequenced by immunoSEQ multiplex PCR; TCRdb stores in-frame clones only, minus some. For V, J and clone size, that table is used; D and trimming come from the DNA. The table includes 95,000 to 110,000 clones, around 82% detected once. CDR1 is SGHVS and CDR2 is FQNEAQ in the germline V gene. J gave up 1 base and V 0 bases, and 5 bases lay outside the gene matches. CDR3 length: 17 amino acids. This sequence was found in a man aged 55 to 70 with acute or convalescent COVID-19. Specimen: peripheral blood. J is TRBJ1-1 and V is TRBV7-8, with 10 bases lining up with TRBD1. The CDR3 loop reads CASSLATGGLRNTEAFF. The CDR3 bases are TGTGCCAGCAGCTTAGCGACAGGGGGCCTCCGGAACACTGAAGCTTTCTTT.